A selection of T cell receptor beta chains follows, all from one sample in a study of blood T cell repertoires in COVID-19. Sequencing used immunoSEQ multiplex PCR; TCRdb keeps in-frame clones, though not all of them. This sample has roughly 300,000 clones, with approximately 80% found just once. Sequencing used peripheral blood. These receptor sequences come from an older woman with active or convalescent COVID-19. Both conserved end residues are part of each CDR3. A D gene is named only where the DNA matches it firmly. Clone size, where shown, is once, few, many, or a class for clones that have expanded.

D,V,size,J,DNA,CDR3
NA,TRBV18,NA,TRBJ2-7,TGTGCCTCCACACCGAACGGGGGACGGGAGCAGTACTTC,CASTPNGGREQYF
TRBD2,TRBV28,NA,TRBJ2-5,TGTGCCAGCAGTACCGGACTAGCGGAAGAGACCCAGTACTTC,CASSTGLAEETQYF
TRBD2,TRBV15,NA,TRBJ2-7,TGTGCCACCAGCGGGACTAGTCCCTTTCGGGAGCAGTACTTC,CATSGTSPFREQYF
NA,TRBV2,few,TRBJ1-5,TGTGCCAGCAGCCTTGGGACACTAAATCAGCCCCAGCATTTT,CASSLGTLNQPQHF
TRBD1,TRBV7-2,NA,TRBJ2-1,TGTGCCAGCAGCAACCGCCCGGGACAGGGCTACAATGAGCAGTTCTTC,CASSNRPGQGYNEQFF
NA,TRBV5-1,NA,TRBJ1-1,TGCGCCAGCAGCTTGGGGACGGGCGGGGCTGAAGCTTTCTTT,CASSLGTGGAEAFF
TRBD1,TRBV18,once,TRBJ1-2,TGTGCCAGCTCTCCCGGGACAGGGGTTTATGGCTACACCTTC,CASSPGTGVYGYTF
TRBD1,TRBV19,NA,TRBJ2-1,TGTGCCAGTAGAAACCCGGGACAGGCACAACCGAGGGAGTTCTTC,CASRNPGQAQPREFF
TRBD1,TRBV7-9,once,TRBJ1-3,TGTGCCAGCAGCCCGTCCGACAGGGGTTCTGGAAACACCATATATTTT,CASSPSDRGSGNTIYF
NA,TRBV10-3,NA,TRBJ1-1,TGTGCTACCCGACGGGGGACCATGAACACTGAAGCTTTCTTT,CATRRGTMNTEAFF
TRBD2,TRBV7-2,few,TRBJ2-5,TGTGCCAGCAGCTTAGAGTGGACTAGCGGGGGCCAAGAGACCCAGTACTTC,CASSLEWTSGGQETQYF
TRBD1,TRBV4-3,NA,TRBJ1-2,TGCGCCAGCAGCTTTTCAACCCAGGGACAGGACTATGGCTACACCTTC,CASSFSTQGQDYGYTF
NA,TRBV2,many,TRBJ2-7,TGTGCCAGCAGGGCGCACTCTAGCGTAGACGAGCAGTACTTC,CASRAHSSVDEQYF
TRBD1,TRBV3-1/TRBV3-2,NA,TRBJ1-2,TGTGCCAGCAGCCGGGACAGGGGGCCCTATGGCTACACCTTC,CASSRDRGPYGYTF
NA,TRBV5-5,NA,TRBJ2-2,TGTGCCAGCAGCTTTCCCGGGGGCACCGGGGAGCTGTTTTTT,CASSFPGGTGELFF
NA,TRBV5-8,NA,TRBJ2-2,TGTGCCAGCAGCTTTACAGTATTCGGGGAGCTGTTTTTT,CASSFTVFGELFF
TRBD1,TRBV5-8,NA,TRBJ1-4,TGTGCCAGCAGCTTAACAGGGGGCGCGAATGAAAAACTGTTTTTT,CASSLTGGANEKLFF
NA,TRBV11-2,NA,TRBJ1-5,TGTGCCAGCAGCTCCACCCCAGGGCAGCCCCAGCATTTT,CASSSTPGQPQHF